This T cell receptor beta chain was captured by sequencing in a study of cytomegalovirus exposure and HLA in healthy donors. Turning to the study itself: A prior analysis found 90 million to 120 million unique TCR beta sequences from about 179 million T cells. Points from the study as a whole: Within a later analysis, the majority of CMV-associated TCR beta chains appeared HLA-restricted. When a later analysis compared HLA-associated TCR beta chains with equally common others, the HLA-associated chains turned out to be more clonally expanded and to have lower generation probabilities.

Each donor was healthy, and each was a bone marrow donor. PCR involved 60 Vbeta and 13 Jbeta primers. Produced via immunoSEQ multiplex PCR; TCRdb's table is partial and in-frame only. The sample includes some 110,000 clones, 83% seen only once; the top ten take 5% to 6.5%. This clone has a single count. Antigen: not known. There are 16 residues in the CDR3. Per the germline V gene, CDR1 is SGHDT and CDR2 is YYEEEE. Specimen: PBMCs. The genes are TRBV5-6 and TRBJ2-5; 10 bases align to TRBD1. TRBJ2-7 explains the end of the DNA better; the J call may be wrong. The clonotype originates from a man in his late teens or twenties in good health and CMV-seronegative. CDR3 DNA sequence: TGTGCCAGCAGCTTCGCGACAGGGGGCGTCAGTTACGAGCAGTACTTC. Translation: CASSFATGGVSYEQYF.